This TCR beta chain was profiled in a study of Ad26.COV2.S vaccination and SARS-CoV-2 variants. Across the whole study: Donor joined the COV1001 Ad26.COV2.S trial arm. Into the muscle, Ad26.COV2.S was dosed once or twice, 56 days apart. Findings and limits, study-wide: Possible underestimation of total T cell responses by the TCR breadth and depth analyses was noted. Placebo recipients had lower spike-specific TCR breadth than vaccine recipients.

Per the germline V gene, CDR1 is SGDLS and CDR2 is YYNGEE. The CDR3 runs 18 residues. The V end was cut by 3 bases, the J end by 1 base, with 21 bases between. Assay used: immunoSEQ multiplex PCR; TCRdb lists only in-frame clones, some missing. The sample has about half a million clones; about 89% are singletons. As concerns this clone: Its antigen is undetermined.

Treatment noted: approximately 18 received Ad26.COV2.S at low or high dose, single or two shots; roughly five received placebo; per-sample allocation not given. Repertoires come from day 63 after the first vaccine or placebo injection. The sequence was collected from a person between 18 and 65 years old who received the Ad26.COV2.S COVID-19 vaccine or a placebo. The input for sequencing was peripheral blood, taken in a trial of Ad26.COV2.S vaccine versus placebo. The V call is TRBV9, the J call TRBJ2-3; D is possibly TRBD2 (6 bases). The CDR3 DNA sequence: TGTGCCAGCAGCGGCCCCCGGGCTAGCGCCCGAGGCACAGATACGCAGTATTTT. Amino acids: CASSGPRASARGTDTQYF.